This T cell receptor (beta chain) was sequenced during a study of HIV-infected patients and healthy controls (dated by TCRdb to 2014 to 2015). The study in broad terms: CD4 counts were modestly but significantly increased in 14 of 16 patients after three months of therapy, but they remained below normal ranges. The CD4:CD8 ratio rose slightly, whereas CD8 counts showed no consistent shift during early therapy. Viral load fell below detection in about 70% of the 16 patients by the second bleed and in all patients following a further year of therapy. Relative to controls, total CDR3 counts per chain did not differ significantly, and patients lacked overall T-cell lymphocytopenia. Whether deep TCR repertoire sequencing of small blood samples from HIV patients could capture immune perturbation and reconstitution was tested in the study.

Judged by its sample share, this clonotype qualifies as medium-sized (0.01 to 0.1%). Its antigen is unknown. Within one base of it there is no much larger clone, and no base qualities were kept. Study-wide conclusions, independent of this receptor: Oligoclonality may be reflected in the significantly higher mean Gini indices of HIV-infected repertoires compared with controls. The study cohorts differed slightly in age and sex profile, but those differences did not account for the observed differences in diversity. The use of whole blood limited sequencing depth and precluded separation of the dynamics of distinct T-cell subpopulations. By Jaccard index and by the count of highly shared sequences, healthy controls shared more CDR3s between individuals than HIV+ patients did. Processing was restricted to sixteen HIV-infected individuals, which the authors judged to be a major constraint on the generalizability of the findings. Size-matched repertoire data did not replicate the apparent post-therapy recovery of the Gini index in HIV-infected patients. Compared with untreated HIV+ repertoires, healthy control repertoires had roughly threefold more distinct CDR3s and a higher Shannon diversity. The pairing of alpha and beta chains was not determined in the samples. Alpha-chain CDR3s from MAIT cells occurred at high frequency in healthy controls but were severely depleted in HIV+ repertoires. Treated samples represented only 2 to 3 months of therapy, a duration arguably insufficient for detecting immune reconstitution in view of low adult thymic output. Rare events from HIV-infected data received too much weight under size-matching, and comparisons were complicated by unequal numbers of distinct sequences between patients and controls. In the study, no determination of donor HLA types was made. During therapy, HIV-associated CDR3s significantly decreased in frequency, while CMV-associated CDR3s did not change significantly, though most became more frequent. Eight alpha and eight beta V genes showed significantly different mean usage between HIV-infected patients and controls.

Using SuperScript III with primers targeting the alpha and beta constant regions, approximately 500 ng of RNA was reverse transcribed. Alpha and beta chain libraries were generated separately via chain-specific third strand synthesis with multiplexing indices. The protocol used a single primer pair to amplify all rearrangements within a chain, which avoided primer bias, and attached molecular barcodes to each cDNA molecule. Purified cDNA was joined by T4 RNA Ligase 1 to a 5' RACE adapter carrying a random hexamer and the SP2 sequencing primer site. With slow temperature ramps used to favor optimal annealing, second strand synthesis was primed from the SP2 site with Phusion polymerase. Joined together, two random hexamer sequences that had both been added before amplification formed the 12-nucleotide barcode of each molecule. P5 and P7 adapter elements plus a second index were added in a short first PCR, which was followed by a 23-cycle amplification PCR with P5s and P7 primers. Libraries received roughly 26 PCR cycles in total, were quantified on a Qubit, sized on a Bioanalyzer, and diluted to approximately 3.7 nM. Normalized libraries were sequenced on an Illumina MiSeq with 2 x 250 paired-end kits. Into around 9.8 ul Tris-Cl, the reverse transcription reactions were eluted following cleanup on MinElute columns. The adapter ligations were run for 23 hours at 16 degrees C, and AMPure XP beads at a 1:1 ratio were afterwards used to clean them. The source study handled its data this way. Demultiplexed FASTQ files were processed with a modified Decombinator by which V, J, insert and barcode information was output. Sequences that shared a barcode but differed from the dominant sequence were treated as errors and discarded, and barcodes were clustered at Levenshtein distance 3 and counted to estimate the original cDNA molecules. For downstream analyses, the R packages ineq, vegan, igraph and RCytoscape were used, along with IMGT nomenclature and CDR3 definitions. V gene usage was computed over distinct sequences, each TCR counted once to avoid skew from clonal expansion. Unique CDR3 amino acid sequences within a donor were connected in similarity networks whenever two sequences differed by a single Levenshtein edit. In the repertoires, a search was made for a compiled set of published HIV-specific CDR3s (about 92 alpha, some 700 beta) and CMV-specific CDR3s (under 14 alpha, some 250 beta). It was shown by random subsampling to size-matched repertoires that the decreased diversity of patients was not caused by their lower sequence numbers. The public reads were run again by TCRdb, first through fastp at Q25 and then through MiXCR, and only productive beta chains were kept. For every CDR3 protein sequence, its rows merge into one entry that carries the most common genes and DNA. The V and J calls were not made by the authors but by TCRdb's processing. The sample contains more than 3,000 distinct CDR3 sequences, approximately 30% of them found a single time. The ten most abundant clones make up 20% to 25% of the sample.

V sheds 2 bases and J sheds 2 bases, leaving 7 bases between their ends. In the germline V gene, CDR1 corresponds to SGHAT and CDR2 to FQNNGV. Including the terminal cysteine and phenylalanine, the CDR3 comprises 14 residues. The sequence is cut down to CDR3 DNA, 42 bases in frame from base 1. Follow-up blood from HIV-infected patients was collected roughly three months, about 14 weeks, after antiretroviral therapy began. Whole blood was used without fractionating the cells, so the repertoire represented all peripheral T cells without sorting. For RNA extraction, an approximately 2.5 ml sample of peripheral blood was drawn into Tempus tubes. Patients with febrile or AIDS-related illness, tumors, hepatitis B or C coinfection, immunomodulatory therapy, recent vaccination or treatment interruptions were excluded from enrollment. Residual genomic DNA was removed with the TURBO-DNase kit and globin mRNA was depleted with GLOBINclear.

This chain is built from TRBV11-2 and TRBJ1-3, with a tentative D gene TRBD1 over 6 matching bases. The sample here was blood, taken during antiretroviral therapy. The sequence was obtained from an adult with HIV infection. DNA sequence: TGTGCCAGCAGCTTAACAGGGACTGGAAACACCATATATTTT. Translated, it reads CASSLTGTGNTIYF.